This T cell receptor beta chain was recorded in a study of blood T cell repertoires in COVID-19. This clone was observed a single time. The ends were cut back, 4 bases at V and 6 bases at J, with 12 bases in the middle. Germline CDR1 and CDR2: SGHTA and FQGTGA. The CDR3 runs to 13 residues. In the source study's methods: For nucleated cells, counts were estimated from reference gene primer amplification. Data came from immunoSEQ multiplex PCR; TCRdb stores just in-frame clones and leaves some out. The DNA gave D and trimming, while V, J and clone size come from that table. The sample contains 65,000 to 85,000 clones, around 79% of which appear only once.

This sequence originates from a man aged 45 to 65 with active or convalescent COVID-19. The chain couples TRBV7-3 to TRBJ1-2; possibly TRBD1 for D (6 bases). The sequencing input was peripheral blood. The CDR3 nucleotides are TGTGCCAGCAGCTCAACGGGGGCTGATGGCTACACCTTC. Translated, it gives CASSSTGADGYTF. Supplemented by reference TRBV7-3 and TRBJ1-2, the full variable domain reads GAGVSQTPSNKVTEKGKYVELRCDPISGHTALYWYRQSLGQGPEFLIYFQGTGAADDSGLPNDRFFAVRPEGSVSTLKIQRTERGDSAVYLCASSSTGADGYTFGSGTRLTVV.